This is a list of T cell receptor beta chains from one sample in a study of cytomegalovirus exposure and HLA in healthy donors. Some clones are missing from TCRdb's copy, which holds only in-frame ones; the method was immunoSEQ multiplex PCR. The table lists roughly 150,000 clones, around 10% of them singletons. The sequenced material came from PBMCs. The receptors were gathered from a male donor in good health and CMV-seronegative. The CDR3 runs from the conserved cysteine through the conserved F or W. A D gene is named only where the DNA matches it firmly. The size field is filled for only some rows; it gives once, few, many or a size class.

d_call: .; clone_size: few; v_call: TRBV6-5; j_call: TRBJ1-1; cdr3_length: 12; cdr3_aa: CASHAGMTEAFF; cdr3_nt: TGTGCCAGCCATGCAGGGATGACTGAAGCTTTCTTT
d_call: TRBD2; clone_size: few; v_call: TRBV4-3; j_call: TRBJ2-1; cdr3_length: 16; cdr3_aa: CASSLGLAGSYNEQFF; cdr3_nt: TGCGCCAGCAGCCTCGGACTAGCGGGCTCCTACAATGAGCAGTTCTTC
d_call: TRBD1; clone_size: few; v_call: TRBV30; j_call: TRBJ2-3; cdr3_length: 13; cdr3_aa: CAWDRGTGDTQYF; cdr3_nt: TGTGCCTGGGACAGGGGGACGGGGGATACGCAGTATTTT
d_call: .; clone_size: few; v_call: TRBV7-9; j_call: TRBJ1-4; cdr3_length: 15; cdr3_aa: CASSPERGGGEKLFF; cdr3_nt: TGTGCCAGCAGCCCTGAACGGGGGGGCGGTGAAAAACTGTTTTTT
d_call: .; clone_size: .; v_call: TRBV25-1; j_call: TRBJ2-2; cdr3_length: 13; cdr3_aa: CASSESPAGELFF; cdr3_nt: TGTGCCAGCAGTGAATCCCCGGCCGGGGAGCTGTTTTTT
d_call: .; clone_size: .; v_call: TRBV6-5; j_call: TRBJ1-2; cdr3_length: 15; cdr3_aa: CASSYSLGPNYGYTF; cdr3_nt: TGTGCCAGCAGTTACAGCCTGGGCCCTAACTATGGCTACACCTTC
d_call: TRBD2; clone_size: .; v_call: TRBV6-6; j_call: TRBJ2-1; cdr3_length: 14; cdr3_aa: CASSLAGYNNEQFF; cdr3_nt: TGTGCCAGCAGTTTAGCGGGTTACAACAATGAGCAGTTCTTC
d_call: .; clone_size: few; v_call: TRBV10-2; j_call: TRBJ1-1; cdr3_length: 14; cdr3_aa: CASSESPGNTEAFF; cdr3_nt: TGCGCCAGCAGTGAGTCCCCAGGGAACACTGAAGCTTTCTTT
d_call: TRBD1; clone_size: .; v_call: TRBV5-5; j_call: TRBJ2-7; cdr3_length: 15; cdr3_aa: CASSPTGTGSYEQYF; cdr3_nt: TGTGCCAGCAGCCCCACCGGGACAGGGAGCTACGAGCAGTACTTC
d_call: TRBD2; clone_size: few; v_call: TRBV6-5; j_call: TRBJ2-7; cdr3_length: 15; cdr3_aa: CASSYALAGTYEQYF; cdr3_nt: TGTGCCAGCAGTTACGCCTTAGCGGGGACCTACGAGCAGTACTTC
d_call: .; clone_size: few; v_call: TRBV6-1; j_call: TRBJ1-3; cdr3_length: 16; cdr3_aa: CASSGREGGGGNTIYF; cdr3_nt: TGTGCCAGCAGTGGCCGTGAGGGAGGAGGTGGAAACACCATATATTTT
d_call: .; clone_size: .; v_call: TRBV2; j_call: TRBJ2-1; cdr3_length: 17; cdr3_aa: CASSETWGSALNNEQFF; cdr3_nt: TGTGCCAGCAGTGAAACTTGGGGTAGCGCCTTGAACAATGAGCAGTTCTTC
d_call: .; clone_size: few; v_call: TRBV7-9; j_call: TRBJ1-5; cdr3_length: 14; cdr3_aa: CASSLDGPLKPQHF; cdr3_nt: TGTGCCAGCAGCTTAGATGGGCCACTGAAGCCCCAGCATTTT
d_call: .; clone_size: .; v_call: TRBV7-3; j_call: TRBJ2-3; cdr3_length: 13; cdr3_aa: CASSLMTADTQYF; cdr3_nt: TGTGCCAGCAGCTTAATGACAGCAGATACGCAGTATTTT
d_call: .; clone_size: few; v_call: TRBV28; j_call: TRBJ1-2; cdr3_length: 14; cdr3_aa: CASSSPDRNYGYTF; cdr3_nt: TGTGCCAGCAGTTCTCCGGACAGAAACTATGGCTACACCTTC
d_call: .; clone_size: few; v_call: TRBV7-2; j_call: TRBJ1-1; cdr3_length: 14; cdr3_aa: CASSYAKGVTEAFF; cdr3_nt: TGTGCCAGCAGCTACGCGAAGGGGGTGACTGAAGCTTTCTTT
d_call: .; clone_size: .; v_call: TRBV28; j_call: TRBJ1-1; cdr3_length: 14; cdr3_aa: CASSLSSRGTEAFF; cdr3_nt: TGTGCCAGCAGTCTCAGTAGTAGGGGCACTGAAGCTTTCTTT
d_call: TRBD2; clone_size: once; v_call: TRBV7-2; j_call: TRBJ2-1; cdr3_length: 14; cdr3_aa: CASSFSGTRRGQFF; cdr3_nt: TGTGCCAGCAGCTTTAGCGGGACGAGGAGGGGGCAGTTCTTC
d_call: .; clone_size: .; v_call: TRBV5-1; j_call: TRBJ2-1; cdr3_length: 17; cdr3_aa: CASSLGPSGFSYNEQFF; cdr3_nt: TGCGCCAGCAGCTTGGGGCCCTCAGGGTTCTCCTACAATGAGCAGTTCTTC
d_call: TRBD1; clone_size: few; v_call: TRBV27; j_call: TRBJ1-2; cdr3_length: 15; cdr3_aa: CASSSPGQGRGGYTF; cdr3_nt: TGTGCCAGCAGTTCCCCCGGACAGGGTCGGGGTGGCTACACCTTC
d_call: .; clone_size: few; v_call: TRBV29-1; j_call: TRBJ2-5; cdr3_length: 12; cdr3_aa: CSVETARETQYF; cdr3_nt: TGCAGCGTTGAAACTGCCCGAGAGACCCAGTACTTC
d_call: .; clone_size: .; v_call: TRBV6-1; j_call: TRBJ2-1; cdr3_length: 15; cdr3_aa: CAGTEGGSPYNEQFF; cdr3_nt: TGTGCCGGAACCGAGGGGGGGAGCCCCTACAATGAGCAGTTCTTC
d_call: .; clone_size: few; v_call: TRBV6-6; j_call: TRBJ2-7; cdr3_length: 15; cdr3_aa: CASKLSGTGPYEQYF; cdr3_nt: TGTGCCAGCAAACTAAGCGGTACCGGGCCCTACGAGCAGTACTTC
d_call: TRBD1; clone_size: .; v_call: TRBV29-1; j_call: TRBJ1-1; cdr3_length: 13; cdr3_aa: CSVRTGMNTEAFF; cdr3_nt: TGCAGCGTCCGGACAGGGATGAACACTGAAGCTTTCTTT
d_call: TRBD2; clone_size: .; v_call: TRBV4-1; j_call: TRBJ2-1; cdr3_length: 19; cdr3_aa: CASSPPPRKRERTYNEQFF; cdr3_nt: TGCGCCAGCAGCCCACCTCCCCGTAAGCGGGAGCGAACCTACAATGAGCAGTTCTTC
d_call: TRBD1; clone_size: .; v_call: TRBV30; j_call: TRBJ2-7; cdr3_length: 13; cdr3_aa: CAWSRTGGDEQYF; cdr3_nt: TGTGCCTGGAGCCGGACAGGGGGTGACGAGCAGTACTTC
d_call: .; clone_size: few; v_call: TRBV7-9; j_call: TRBJ2-7; cdr3_length: 15; cdr3_aa: CASSGGGGSSYEQYF; cdr3_nt: TGTGCCAGCAGCGGAGGGGGGGGAAGCTCCTACGAGCAGTACTTC
d_call: .; clone_size: few; v_call: TRBV29-1; j_call: TRBJ2-1; cdr3_length: 16; cdr3_aa: CSVEAYLAYTYNEQFF; cdr3_nt: TGCAGCGTTGAGGCGTATCTAGCGTATACTTACAATGAGCAGTTCTTC
d_call: .; clone_size: few; v_call: TRBV28; j_call: TRBJ1-2; cdr3_length: 17; cdr3_aa: CASSLFLKGAKNYGYTF; cdr3_nt: TGTGCCAGCAGTTTATTTCTGAAAGGGGCGAAGAACTATGGCTACACCTTC
d_call: .; clone_size: .; v_call: TRBV7-6; j_call: TRBJ2-7; cdr3_length: 13; cdr3_aa: CASSFGTNYEQYF; cdr3_nt: TGTGCCAGCAGCTTTGGGACAAACTACGAGCAGTACTTC
d_call: .; clone_size: .; v_call: TRBV19; j_call: TRBJ1-5; cdr3_length: 14; cdr3_aa: CASSTRDRSWPQHF; cdr3_nt: TGTGCCAGTAGTACCCGTGACAGATCATGGCCCCAGCATTTT
d_call: TRBD1; clone_size: few; v_call: TRBV19; j_call: TRBJ2-7; cdr3_length: 15; cdr3_aa: CASIRSRNRGPEQYF; cdr3_nt: TGTGCCAGTATCAGAAGTAGGAACAGGGGGCCCGAGCAGTACTTC
d_call: .; clone_size: .; v_call: TRBV13; j_call: TRBJ1-3; cdr3_length: 12; cdr3_aa: CASSRVRNTIYF; cdr3_nt: TGTGCCAGCAGCCGAGTACGAAACACCATATATTTT
d_call: TRBD1; clone_size: .; v_call: TRBV6-5; j_call: TRBJ1-2; cdr3_length: 15; cdr3_aa: CASRSTGGISTGYTF; cdr3_nt: TGTGCCAGCAGGTCGACAGGGGGCATCTCAACTGGCTACACCTTC
d_call: .; clone_size: few; v_call: TRBV19; j_call: TRBJ1-5; cdr3_length: 14; cdr3_aa: CASSTGQVDRPQHF; cdr3_nt: TGTGCCAGTAGTACCGGTCAGGTCGATCGACCCCAGCATTTT
d_call: TRBD2; clone_size: .; v_call: TRBV11-2; j_call: TRBJ2-5; cdr3_length: 14; cdr3_aa: CASSLVWGGETQYF; cdr3_nt: TGTGCCAGCAGCTTAGTGTGGGGGGGAGAGACCCAGTACTTC
d_call: .; clone_size: .; v_call: TRBV19; j_call: TRBJ2-2; cdr3_length: 17; cdr3_aa: CASSIRVQGWNTGELFF; cdr3_nt: TGTGCCAGTAGTATAAGGGTCCAGGGCTGGAACACCGGGGAGCTGTTTTTT
d_call: .; clone_size: .; v_call: TRBV29-1; j_call: TRBJ2-1; cdr3_length: 15; cdr3_aa: CSVVPLVGRYNEQFF; cdr3_nt: TGCAGCGTTGTCCCGCTTGTCGGCAGGTACAATGAGCAGTTCTTC
d_call: .; clone_size: .; v_call: TRBV15; j_call: TRBJ1-3; cdr3_length: 17; cdr3_aa: CATSRDRRGGSGNTIYF; cdr3_nt: TGTGCCACCAGCAGAGATCGAAGGGGCGGCTCTGGAAACACCATATATTTT
d_call: TRBD2; clone_size: .; v_call: TRBV11-3; j_call: TRBJ2-1; cdr3_length: 19; cdr3_aa: CASSLRGVAGGSSYNEQFF; cdr3_nt: TGTGCCAGCAGCCTACGTGGCGTAGCGGGAGGTTCCTCCTACAATGAGCAGTTCTTC
d_call: .; clone_size: .; v_call: TRBV7-9; j_call: TRBJ2-7; cdr3_length: 13; cdr3_aa: CASSLAASYEQYF; cdr3_nt: TGTGCCAGCAGCTTGGCGGCCTCCTACGAGCAGTACTTC
d_call: TRBD2; clone_size: few; v_call: TRBV10-3; j_call: TRBJ2-5; cdr3_length: 14; cdr3_aa: CAISLSGGQETQYF; cdr3_nt: TGTGCCATCAGCCTTAGCGGGGGGCAAGAGACCCAGTACTTC
d_call: TRBD1; clone_size: few; v_call: TRBV4-2; j_call: TRBJ2-7; cdr3_length: 16; cdr3_aa: CASSQAGTGGSYEQYF; cdr3_nt: TGTGCCAGCAGCCAAGCCGGGACAGGGGGGTCCTACGAGCAGTACTTC
d_call: TRBD2; clone_size: .; v_call: TRBV19; j_call: TRBJ2-5; cdr3_length: 15; cdr3_aa: CASRASGGRGETQYF; cdr3_nt: TGTGCCAGTAGGGCTAGCGGGGGGAGGGGAGAGACCCAGTACTTC
d_call: TRBD1; clone_size: .; v_call: TRBV4-1; j_call: TRBJ1-5; cdr3_length: 13; cdr3_aa: CASSPTGDQPQHF; cdr3_nt: TGCGCCAGCAGTCCTACAGGGGATCAGCCCCAGCATTTT